The 26 T cell receptor beta chains below all came from one sample that was sequenced in a study of Graves' ophthalmopathy and Graves' hyperthyroidism. The sequenced template was RNA, covering the TCR beta CDR3 region. The authors performed first-round RT-PCR with HTBI primers and then a second-round multiplex PCR. TCRdb ran MiXCR on the multiplex PCR reads and lists one entry per CDR3 protein. The table has 400,000 to 450,000 distinct CDR3 sequences, over 20% seen once. The specimen sequenced was peripheral blood. The receptors stem from a woman younger than 35 with stable Graves' hyperthyroidism.

This clonotype was observed many times. The genes are TRBV27 and TRBJ2-5; 13 nucleotides agree with TRBD2. CDR1 is MNHEY, CDR2 SMNVEV, per germline (reference sequence). With 3 bases clipped from V and 14 bases from J, the junction kept 6 bases outside the gene matches. This CDR3 is built from 13 residues. CDR3: CASSFGTSGIQYF. The CDR3 nucleotides are TGTGCCAGCAGTTTTGGGACTAGCGGGATCCAATACTTC.

The chain is built from TRBV6-2 or TRBV6-3 and TRBJ2-7, with 8 bases that match TRBD1. The CDR3 runs 15 residues. Germline loops: CDR1 MNHEY, CDR2 SVGEGT. The junction had 3 bases not matched to a gene; V was cut back by 2 bases and J by 0 bases. In nucleotides, the CDR3 is TGTGCCAGCAGTTACCGGGGACAGGTCTCCTACGAGCAGTACTTC. This translates into CASSYRGQVSYEQYF.

This clonotype was observed at least ten times. The chain employs TRBV19 and TRBJ1-5; 8 bases match TRBD1. The CDR3 is 13 residues long. CDR1 LNHDA and CDR2 SQIVND come from the germline V gene (reference sequence). V shed 6 bases and J 5 bases; nucleotides not matched to a gene: 3. The CDR3 region has the DNA TGTGCCAGTAGGATGACAGGGGATCAGCCCCAGCATTTT. Encoded protein: CASRMTGDQPQHF.

This clonotype was recorded many times. V is TRBV7-3 and J is TRBJ1-1, with D tentatively TRBD1 (5 bases). The V end was cut by 4 bases, the J end by 4 bases, with 13 bases between. The CDR3 loop spans 14 amino acids. The germline V gene has CDR1 SGHTA and CDR2 FQGTGA. The CDR3 bases are TGTGCCAGCAGCTCCTCAGCGGGGGGCACTGAAGCTTTCTTT. Protein product: CASSSSAGGTEAFF.

This clonotype was seen ten or more times. The CDR3 sequence: CASSLTGLTTEAFF. Here the CDR3 DNA reads TGTGCCAGCAGTCTGACAGGACTGACGACTGAAGCTTTCTTT. This chain uses TRBV27 with TRBJ1-1; D is perhaps TRBD1 (6 bases). Germline assignment: CDR1 MNHEY and CDR2 SMNVEV (reference sequence). The germline V and J ends were trimmed by 5 bases and 5 bases, with 15 bases remaining between them. The CDR3 loop spans 14 amino acids.

The table lists this clonotype with a few counts. V is TRBV12-3 or TRBV12-4 and J is TRBJ2-5; no reliable D call. V was cut by 3 bases and J by 5 bases, with 13 bases left in between. This CDR3 spans 14 amino acids. For the CDR3, the DNA is TGTGCCAGCAGTTTGTCAGCTGCGGCTGAGACCCAGTACTTC. Amino acid sequence: CASSLSAAAETQYF.

In this sample, this clonotype turned up many times. J is TRBJ2-2 and V is TRBV12-3 or TRBV12-4, with no clear D. CDR3 length: 15 residues. Deletions cut 4 bases from V and 0 bases from J, with 9 bases between. The CDR3 nucleotides are TGTGCCAGCAGTTGGTCAGCCGCGAACACCGGGGAGCTGTTTTTT. Its translation is CASSWSAANTGELFF.

At least ten counts were recorded for this clonotype. The CDR3, as DNA: TGTGCCAGCAGCTTAGGTCGGGAGTACGAGCAGTACTTC. The encoded protein is CASSLGREYEQYF. The genes are TRBV7-2 and TRBJ2-7, with D tentatively TRBD2 (6 bases). Germline-derived CDR1 and CDR2 are SGHTA and FQGNSA. V was cut by 1 base and J by 4 bases, with 8 bases left in between. The CDR3 runs to 13 residues.

This clonotype appeared many times. V and J are TRBV27 and TRBJ2-5, with D unclear. The germline V gene has CDR1 MNHEY and CDR2 SMNVEV (reference sequence). This CDR3 is built from 13 residues. V lost 8 bases to trimming and J lost 0 bases, with 10 bases between them. This CDR3 reads CASRRAYQETQYF. The CDR3 nucleotides read TGTGCCAGCCGTAGGGCGTACCAAGAGACCCAGTACTTC.

The chain is built from TRBV19 and TRBJ1-5; 7 bases are shared with TRBD1. Germline assignment: CDR1 LNHDA and CDR2 SQIVND (reference sequence). Unmatched junction bases numbered 9, after V lost 5 bases and J lost 5 bases. The CDR3 covers 15 residues. The DNA for the CDR3 is TGTGCCAGTAGTTCCCTCGGGACAGCTCATCAGCCCCAGCATTTT. Translating gives CASSSLGTAHQPQHF.

This clonotype was observed many times. The V and J genes are TRBV5-5 and TRBJ2-5; D is ambiguous. CDR1 SGHKS and CDR2 YYEKEE come from the germline V gene (reference sequence). V shed 3 bases and J shed 5 bases, with 5 bases lying between them. CDR3 length: 11 residues. CDR3 loop: CASSYDETQYF. DNA of the CDR3: TGTGCCAGCAGCTATGACGAGACCCAGTACTTC.

This clonotype has at least ten counts. The CDR3 spells CASARWRLETQYF. In DNA, the CDR3 is TGTGCCAGCGCCCGGTGGAGACTAGAGACCCAGTACTTC. The chain couples TRBV2 to TRBJ2-5; D unclear. The germline V gene has CDR1 SNHLY and CDR2 FYNNEI. Deletions cut 8 bases from V and 4 bases from J, with 14 bases between. The CDR3 length is 13 residues.

The chain couples TRBV28 to TRBJ2-7; 8 bases line up with TRBD1. V lost 8 bases and J lost 2; bases outside the gene matches: 8. This CDR3 has 14 amino acids. Germline V gene sequence: CDR1 MDHEN, CDR2 SYDVKM. The CDR3: CASGEQGDPYEQYF. The CDR3 coding sequence is TGTGCCAGCGGGGAACAGGGGGACCCCTACGAGCAGTACTTC.

The J gene is TRBJ2-2, the V gene TRBV13, with 11 bases that match TRBD2. V lost 5 bases to trimming and J lost 6 bases; unmatched junction nucleotides: 8. The germline gives CDR1 PRHDT, CDR2 FYEKMQ (reference sequence). This CDR3 is built from 16 residues. The chain's CDR3 is CASSILAGDLPGELFF. The CDR3, as DNA: TGTGCCAGCAGCATACTAGCGGGAGACCTTCCCGGGGAGCTGTTTTTT.

This clonotype was recorded at least ten times. The chain is built from TRBV12-3 or TRBV12-4 and TRBJ2-5; maybe TRBD2 (6 bases). V gave up 6 bases and J gave up 1 base, with 12 bases separating them. This CDR3 is 14 amino acids long. This CDR3 is CASSESGRQETQYF. The CDR3 DNA is TGTGCCAGCAGCGAAAGCGGGCGCCAAGAGACCCAGTACTTC.

This clonotype was counted many times. The chain couples TRBV7-2 to TRBJ2-5, with 11 bases that match TRBD2. The CDR3 sequence is 19 residues long. The germline gives CDR1 SGHTA, CDR2 FQGNSA. V was pared by 5 bases and J by 5 bases, with 19 bases of the junction left unmatched. The CDR3 nucleotides read TGTGCCAGCAGCCCTGTCTTGGTAGCGGGAGGGGCAGGTATTGAGACCCAGTACTTC. Translating gives CASSPVLVAGGAGIETQYF.

This clonotype was observed many times. The chain combines TRBV12-3 or TRBV12-4 with TRBJ1-5; no clear D. The CDR3 spans 16 residues. V dropped 1 base and J dropped 2 bases, with 12 bases sitting between them. The CDR3 loop reads CASSLEPGLGNQPQHF. The CDR3 bases are TGTGCCAGCAGTTTAGAACCCGGCCTTGGCAATCAGCCCCAGCATTTT.

The chain carries TRBV12-3 or TRBV12-4 and TRBJ1-1, with D unresolved. The CDR3 has 13 amino acids. The V gene lost 2 bases and the J gene lost 12 bases, with 16 bases spanning the gap. The CDR3 DNA follows: TGTGCCAGCAGTTTATCGTCCCTGAAAAAGACTTTCTTT. Translating gives CASSLSSLKKTFF.

This clonotype came up many times. The CDR3 coding sequence is TGTGCCAGCAGTCCCAAGGACAAGAACTATGGCTACACCTTC. Translating it yields CASSPKDKNYGYTF. The rearrangement joins TRBV28 to TRBJ1-2; D is perhaps TRBD1 (5 bases). Germline V gene lookup returns CDR1 MDHEN and CDR2 SYDVKM. The germline V and J ends were trimmed by 5 bases and 2 bases, with 12 bases remaining between them. The CDR3 consists of 14 residues.

This clonotype was found many times. This chain connects TRBV12-3 or TRBV12-4 to TRBJ2-7; TRBD1 matches 7 bases. The CDR3 is made up of 14 amino acids. The V segment lost 6 bases and the J segment 0 bases; nucleotides outside the gene matches: 5. The CDR3: CASRRQGPSYEQYF. The CDR3 DNA follows: TGTGCCAGCAGAAGACAGGGACCCTCCTACGAGCAGTACTTC.

This clonotype came up many times. V usage is TRBV5-1 and J usage is TRBJ2-2, with D tentatively TRBD2 (5 bases). Germline CDR1 is SGHRS and CDR2 is YFSETQ. V dropped 3 bases and J dropped 1 base, with 13 bases sitting between them. The length of the CDR3 is 16 residues. The CDR3 spells CASSSLPGLNTGELFF. For the CDR3, the DNA is TGCGCCAGCAGCTCGCTCCCCGGACTGAACACCGGGGAGCTGTTTTTT.

There are many counts of this clonotype. CDR3 sequence reads: CASRDRGRGGQTEAFF. In DNA form, the CDR3 reads TGTGCCAGCAGAGACAGGGGGCGAGGCGGGCAAACTGAAGCTTTCTTT. The chain couples TRBV12-3 or TRBV12-4 to TRBJ1-1; the match to TRBD1 covers 10 bases. The CDR3 covers 16 residues. Losses at the gene ends were 6 bases for V and 5 bases for J; bases not matched to a gene: 12.

This clonotype appeared many times. The chain couples TRBV30 to TRBJ1-1; D unclear. CDR3 size: 13 residues. Deletions cut 5 bases from V and 1 base from J, with 11 bases between. Germline V gene sequence: CDR1 GTSNPN, CDR2 SVGIG (reference sequence). The CDR3 spells CAWQVTRNTEAFF. In DNA form, the CDR3 reads TGTGCCTGGCAGGTAACCCGGAACACTGAAGCTTTCTTT.

This clonotype was counted between two and nine times. V is TRBV6-1 and J is TRBJ1-1; 8 bases match TRBD1. J was trimmed by 5 bases and V by 4 bases; bases with no gene match: 6. CDR1 is MNHNS, CDR2 SASEGT, per germline. The CDR3 totals 14 residues. The CDR3 DNA sequence: TGTGCCAGCAGTGCGACAGGGGCAAGGACTGAAGCTTTCTTT. It specifies CASSATGARTEAFF.

This clonotype was observed many times. The chain employs TRBV12-5 and TRBJ2-2; tentatively, D is TRBD1 or TRBD2 (5 bases each). CDR1 and CDR2 (germline): LGHNT, FRNRAP. V was clipped by 1 base and J by 3 bases, with 18 bases between them. The CDR3 length is 18 residues. CDR3 sequence reads: CASGLAGTGRLDTGELFF. The DNA of the CDR3 is TGTGCTAGTGGTTTGGCCGGGACGGGGCGGCTTGACACCGGGGAGCTGTTTTTT.

The chain couples TRBV6-2 or TRBV6-3 to TRBJ1-2, with TRBD1 identical over 10 bases. The CDR3 is made up of 18 amino acids. Germline V gives CDR1 MNHEY, CDR2 SVGEGT. The ends lost 9 bases at V and 4 bases at J; junction bases unmatched: 20. The CDR3 region has the DNA TGTGCCAGTTTCTCGCCGTTCGGGACAGGGGAGAAAGGCTATGGCTACACCTTC. Its translation is CASFSPFGTGEKGYGYTF.